These T cell receptor beta chains were read from a single sample in a study of blood T cell repertoires in COVID-19. Repertoires were generated with immunoSEQ multiplex PCR, while TCRdb's copy carries only in-frame clones and drops some. The table lists over 200,000 clones, 75% to 90% of them singletons. The material sequenced was PBMCs or T cells enriched from blood (not recorded which). These TCRs come from a woman aged 50 to 60 who had recovered from COVID-19. Each CDR3 is given with its conserved first and last residue. Fields, in order: J gene, V gene, CDR3 protein.

TRBJ2-7 TRBV5-1 CASSLGQGISYEQYF
TRBJ2-2 TRBV5-1 CASISGAANTGELFF
TRBJ2-1 TRBV5-6 CASSSRTSGRVYNEQFF
TRBJ1-1 TRBV12-3/TRBV12-4 CASSLGREAFF
TRBJ1-5 TRBV29-1 CSVLQGGNQPQHF
TRBJ2-1 TRBV6-5 CASSHTGPGYNEQFF
TRBJ2-7 TRBV12-5 CASGLQSTSGSQGEQYF
TRBJ2-5 TRBV29-1 CSVTGQGVTQYF
TRBJ1-4 TRBV4-1 CASSRQDREIEKLFF
TRBJ1-1 TRBV7-9 CASSRGQVLGAFF
TRBJ2-5 TRBV6-2/TRBV6-3 CASSYGKGIQETQYF
TRBJ2-5 TRBV28 CASSFLRETQYF
TRBJ2-1 TRBV7-7 CASSLGLAGDNEQFF
TRBJ2-3 TRBV7-2 CASSLQLGVLPSTDTQYF
TRBJ2-7 TRBV4-2 CASSQELRLATSGSVSYEQYF
TRBJ2-5 TRBV11-2 CASSLARARFQETQYF
TRBJ2-1 TRBV24-1 CATSDRNEQFF
TRBJ2-4 TRBV29-1 CSVLLQIKNIQYF
TRBJ2-3 TRBV19 CASSPDNLADTQYF
TRBJ1-1 TRBV6-6 CASSYSPGMNTEAFF
TRBJ1-1 TRBV7-9 CASSLGATGAEAFF
TRBJ2-7 TRBV5-1 CASSTGGLAEQYF
TRBJ2-1 TRBV28 CASDSRDEQFF
TRBJ2-2 TRBV15 CATSRRTAGELFF
TRBJ2-1 TRBV7-8 CASSLTESWIYNEQFF
TRBJ2-5 TRBV5-1 CASSLGPNQETQYF
TRBJ2-1 TRBV5-4 CASSFRAEQFF
TRBJ2-2 TRBV5-1 CASSLVVVGAYTGELFF